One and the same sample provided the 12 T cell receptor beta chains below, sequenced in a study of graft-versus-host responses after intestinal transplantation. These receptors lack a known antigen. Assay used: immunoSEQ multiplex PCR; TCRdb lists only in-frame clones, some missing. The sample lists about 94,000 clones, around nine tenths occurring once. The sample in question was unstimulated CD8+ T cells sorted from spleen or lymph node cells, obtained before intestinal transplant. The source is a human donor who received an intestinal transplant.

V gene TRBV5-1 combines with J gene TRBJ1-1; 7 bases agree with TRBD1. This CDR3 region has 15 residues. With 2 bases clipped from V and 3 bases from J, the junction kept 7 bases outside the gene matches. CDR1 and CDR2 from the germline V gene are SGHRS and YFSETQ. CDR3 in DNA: TGCGCCAGCAGCTTACGCGCAGGGGGGTACACTGAAGCTTTCTTT. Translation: CASSLRAGGYTEAFF.

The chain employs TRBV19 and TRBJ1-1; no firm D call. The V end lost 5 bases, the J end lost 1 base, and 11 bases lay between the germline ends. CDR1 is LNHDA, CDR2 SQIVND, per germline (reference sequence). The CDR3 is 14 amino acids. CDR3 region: CASSPRPENTEAFF. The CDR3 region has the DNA TGTGCCAGTAGTCCACGCCCAGAGAACACTGAAGCTTTCTTT.

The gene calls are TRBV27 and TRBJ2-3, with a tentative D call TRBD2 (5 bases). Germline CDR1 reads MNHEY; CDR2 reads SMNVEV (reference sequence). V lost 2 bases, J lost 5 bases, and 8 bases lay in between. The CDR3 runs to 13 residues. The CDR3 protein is CASSLPGIDTQYF. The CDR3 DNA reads TGTGCCAGCAGTTTACCGGGGATAGATACGCAGTATTTT.

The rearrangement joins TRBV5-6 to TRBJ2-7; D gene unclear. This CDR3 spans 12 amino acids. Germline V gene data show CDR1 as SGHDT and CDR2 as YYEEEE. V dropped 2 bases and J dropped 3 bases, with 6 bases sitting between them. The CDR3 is CASSFLNYEQYF. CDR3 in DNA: TGTGCCAGCAGCTTCCTAAACTACGAGCAGTACTTC.

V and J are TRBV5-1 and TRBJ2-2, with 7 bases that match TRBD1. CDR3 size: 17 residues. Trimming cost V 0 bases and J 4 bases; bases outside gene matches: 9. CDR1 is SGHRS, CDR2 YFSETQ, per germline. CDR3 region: CASSLEFVRGSTGELFF. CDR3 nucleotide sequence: TGCGCCAGCAGCTTGGAATTTGTCAGGGGGAGCACCGGGGAGCTGTTTTTT.

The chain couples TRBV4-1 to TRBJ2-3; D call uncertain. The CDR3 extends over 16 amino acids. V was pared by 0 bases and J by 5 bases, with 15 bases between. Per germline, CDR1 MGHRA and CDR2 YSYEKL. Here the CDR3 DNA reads TGCGCCAGCAGCCAAGATCCCATAATGGTAGTAGATACGCAGTATTTT. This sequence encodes CASSQDPIMVVDTQYF.

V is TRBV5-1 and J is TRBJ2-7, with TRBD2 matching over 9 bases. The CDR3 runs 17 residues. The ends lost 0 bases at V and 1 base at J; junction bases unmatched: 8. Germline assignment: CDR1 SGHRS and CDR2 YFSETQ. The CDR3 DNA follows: TGCGCCAGCAGCTTGGCGGTAGCGGGAGATGGGTCCTACGAGCAGTACTTC. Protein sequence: CASSLAVAGDGSYEQYF.

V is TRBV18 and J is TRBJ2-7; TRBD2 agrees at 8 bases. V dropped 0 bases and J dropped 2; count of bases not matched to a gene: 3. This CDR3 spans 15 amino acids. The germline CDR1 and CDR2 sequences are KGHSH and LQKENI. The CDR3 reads CASSPPNSGAYEQYF. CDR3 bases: TGTGCCAGCTCACCACCCAATAGCGGGGCCTACGAGCAGTACTTC.

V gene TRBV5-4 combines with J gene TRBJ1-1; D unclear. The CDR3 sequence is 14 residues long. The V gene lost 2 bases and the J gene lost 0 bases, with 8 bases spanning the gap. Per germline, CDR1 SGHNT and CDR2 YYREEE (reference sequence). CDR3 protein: CASSLREMNTEAFF. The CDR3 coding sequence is TGTGCCAGCAGCTTACGCGAGATGAACACTGAAGCTTTCTTT.

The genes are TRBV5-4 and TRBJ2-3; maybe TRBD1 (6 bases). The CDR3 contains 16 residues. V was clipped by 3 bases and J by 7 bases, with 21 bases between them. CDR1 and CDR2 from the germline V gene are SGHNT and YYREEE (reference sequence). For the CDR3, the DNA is TGTGCCAGCAGCTCCCTAGTAGGTCAGGGGCTACATACGCAGTATTTT. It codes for CASSSLVGQGLHTQYF. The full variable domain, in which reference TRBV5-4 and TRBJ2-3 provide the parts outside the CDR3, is ETGVTQSPTHLIKTRGQQVTLRCSSQSGHNTVSWYQQALGQGPQFIFQYYREEENGRGNFPPRFSGLQFPNYSSELNVNALELDDSALYLCASSSLVGQGLHTQYFGPGTRLTVL.

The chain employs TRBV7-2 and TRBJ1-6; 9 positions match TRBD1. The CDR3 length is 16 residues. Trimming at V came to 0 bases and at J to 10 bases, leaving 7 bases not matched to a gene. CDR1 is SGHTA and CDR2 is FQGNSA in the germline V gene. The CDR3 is CASSLAQGAPSSPLHF. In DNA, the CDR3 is TGTGCCAGCAGCTTAGCACAGGGGGCTCCAAGCTCACCCCTCCACTTT.

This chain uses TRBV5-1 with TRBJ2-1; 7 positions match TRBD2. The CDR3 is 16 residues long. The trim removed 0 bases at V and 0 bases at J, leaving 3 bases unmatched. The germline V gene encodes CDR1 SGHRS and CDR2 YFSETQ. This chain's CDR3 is CASSLGRGSSYNEQFF. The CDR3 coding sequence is TGCGCCAGCAGCTTGGGACGCGGGAGCTCCTACAATGAGCAGTTCTTC.